Listed below are T cell receptor beta chains from one sample, sequenced in a study of radiation and T cells in renal cell carcinoma. Clones were read by immunoSEQ multiplex PCR, and TCRdb kept only the in-frame ones, dropping some. The sample holds roughly 120,000 clones; about four fifths are singletons and the top ten take less than 3.5%. Material: blood, obtained from a patient whose treatment included radiotherapy and nephrectomy. The receptors were sampled from an older woman with renal cell carcinoma. CDR3s include the opening cysteine and the closing phenylalanine or tryptophan. D genes are given only for firm matches. Only some rows state a clone size, as once, few, many or a class for expanded clones.

TRBJ1-1,TRBV4-2,NA,NA,TGTGCCAGCAGCCAAGATCGGGGGACGGTGAACACTGAAGCTTTCTTT,CASSQDRGTVNTEAFF
TRBJ2-2,TRBV18,NA,NA,TGTGCCAGCTCACCACTCGCCGGGGAGCTGTTTTTT,CASSPLAGELFF
TRBJ2-3,TRBV4-2,TRBD2,NA,TGTGCCAGCAGCCAAGATCGAAGATCGTCGGTAGCGGGAGCGCCAGATACGCAGTATTTT,CASSQDRRSSVAGAPDTQYF
TRBJ1-1,TRBV15,NA,few,TGTGCCACCAGCAGACAGGTGAACACTGAAGCTTTCTTT,CATSRQVNTEAFF
TRBJ2-2,TRBV7-3,TRBD2,NA,TGTGCCAGCAGCTTATGGGCTAGCGGGAGTGTGGCCGGGGAGCTGTTTTTT,CASSLWASGSVAGELFF
TRBJ1-6,TRBV28,NA,NA,TGTGCCAGCCTATCGGGTAATTCACCCCTCCACTTT,CASLSGNSPLHF
TRBJ1-4,TRBV5-1,TRBD1,NA,TGCGCCAGCAGCTTGGAAGGGGGCTTAATGGGAGAACTGTTTTTT,CASSLEGGLMGELFF
TRBJ1-1,TRBV28,NA,NA,TGTGCCAGCATACGGGTTCTGGGGCTGGACACTGAAGCTTTCTTT,CASIRVLGLDTEAFF
TRBJ2-3,TRBV5-1,NA,NA,TGCGCCAGCAGCTCTGAGAACCCAGATACGCAGTATTTT,CASSSENPDTQYF
TRBJ2-5,TRBV5-6,TRBD2,NA,TGTGCCAGCAGCCTTAGCGGGGCCGAAGAGACCCAGTACTTC,CASSLSGAEETQYF
TRBJ1-6,TRBV6-5,NA,NA,TGTGCCAGCAGTTTTAGGGAATCACCCCTCCACTTT,CASSFRESPLHF
TRBJ2-5,TRBV9,TRBD1,few,TGTGCCAGCAGCACACAGGGGGCACGGGAGACCCAGTACTTC,CASSTQGARETQYF
TRBJ1-2,TRBV7-9,NA,NA,TGTGCCAGCAGCTTAAATTCACGGCCGGGAGGCTACACCTTC,CASSLNSRPGGYTF
TRBJ2-5,TRBV25-1,TRBD1,NA,TGTGCCAGCAGTGAGCCAGGGGGCAATTCGGAGACCCAGTACTTC,CASSEPGGNSETQYF
TRBJ1-3,TRBV11-2,NA,NA,TGTGCCAGCAGCTTCTCCGATATTATCATATATTTT,CASSFSDIIIYF
TRBJ1-5,TRBV6-5,NA,NA,TGTGCCAGCTGCAGGGGAAACAATCAGCCCCAGCATTTT,CASCRGNNQPQHF
TRBJ2-2,TRBV5-1,TRBD2,once,TGCGCCAGCAGCCCCACGACTAGCGGGAGGGGGAACACCGGGGAGCTGTTTTTT,CASSPTTSGRGNTGELFF
TRBJ2-7,TRBV19,NA,NA,TGTGCCAGTAGTATACGAGGGGCAGCCTACGAGCAGTACTTC,CASSIRGAAYEQYF
TRBJ1-1,TRBV5-6,NA,NA,TGTGCCAGCAGCTGGGGGAGCCGGATTGGAGCTTTCTTT,CASSWGSRIGAFF
TRBJ2-5,TRBV9,TRBD2,once,TGTGCCAGCAGCGGCGGACTAGCGGGGGGCCAAGAGACCCAGTACTTC,CASSGGLAGGQETQYF
TRBJ1-5,TRBV5-6,NA,NA,TGTGCCAGCAGCTGGGGGGGAGCTCAGCCCCAGCATTTT,CASSWGGAQPQHF
TRBJ1-1,TRBV11-2,TRBD1,NA,TGTGCCAGCAGCTTGACTCCAAGGAGGCAGGGGGCGAGGAGCACTGAAGCTTTCTTT,CASSLTPRRQGARSTEAFF
TRBJ1-5,TRBV6-6,NA,NA,TGTGCGGCAGTTACGGGCAGGTTTGATCAGCCCCAGCATTTT,CAAVTGRFDQPQHF
TRBJ1-1,TRBV7-9,NA,NA,TGTGCCAGCAGCCTCCGGGACGAAGGGACTGAAGCTTTCTTT,CASSLRDEGTEAFF
TRBJ2-7,TRBV28,NA,once,TGTGCCAGCAGTTTAAGATCCTACGAGCAGTACTTC,CASSLRSYEQYF
TRBJ2-2,TRBV7-3,NA,NA,TGTGCCAGCAGCTTCGGACCGGGGGCGAACACCGGGGAGCTGTTTTTT,CASSFGPGANTGELFF
TRBJ2-6,TRBV7-3,NA,NA,TGTGCCAGCAGCTCCTCAGGTTCTGGGGCCAACGTCCTGACTTTC,CASSSSGSGANVLTF
TRBJ1-2,TRBV25-1,NA,NA,TGTGCCAGCAGTGGAGGCTCTGCTAACTATGGCTACACCTTC,CASSGGSANYGYTF
TRBJ1-1,TRBV11-1,NA,NA,TGTGCCAGCAGCAAAAATTCTGAAGCTTTCTTT,CASSKNSEAFF
TRBJ2-7,TRBV28,NA,few,TGTGCCAGCAGTTTCGTCGGCTACGAGCAGTACTTC,CASSFVGYEQYF
TRBJ1-1,TRBV20-1,TRBD1,few,TGCAGTGAGGGCAGGGGGAATGAAGCTTTCTTT,CSEGRGNEAFF
TRBJ2-6,TRBV6-5,NA,NA,TGTGCCAGCAGTTACTCGCTACACTCTGGGGCCAACGTCCTGACTTTC,CASSYSLHSGANVLTF
TRBJ2-5,TRBV5-1,TRBD2,NA,TGCGCCAGCGGAAGAGTAGCGGGAGGGTTGGAGACCCAGTACTTC,CASGRVAGGLETQYF
TRBJ1-6,TRBV19,TRBD1,NA,TGTGCCAGTAGGACAGGGCTGGTACCCCTCCACTTT,CASRTGLVPLHF
TRBJ2-2,TRBV7-9,TRBD2,few,TGTGCCAGCAGGCTAGGTCTAGCGGGGGACACGAACACCGGGGAGCTGTTTTTT,CASRLGLAGDTNTGELFF
TRBJ2-3,TRBV5-4,NA,once,TGTGCCAGCAGCTTGGCCCCGGGGTCCTACACAGATACGCAGTATTTT,CASSLAPGSYTDTQYF
TRBJ1-5,TRBV9,TRBD1,NA,TGTGCCAGCAGCGGAGGGACAGTCAATCAGCCCCAGCATTTT,CASSGGTVNQPQHF
TRBJ2-3,TRBV19,NA,NA,TGTGCCAGTAGTATCGGCGCGGGGAAGGGGACAGATACGCAGTATTTT,CASSIGAGKGTDTQYF
TRBJ1-6,TRBV5-4,NA,NA,TGTGCCAGCACCCTAACAGGGAATTCACCCCTCCACTTT,CASTLTGNSPLHF
TRBJ2-7,TRBV4-3,NA,NA,TGCGCCAGCAGCCAAGGCCACTATACCTACGAGCAGTACTTC,CASSQGHYTYEQYF
TRBJ1-1,TRBV11-3,NA,NA,TGTGCCAGCAGCAGGGAGAACACTGAAGCTTTCTTT,CASSRENTEAFF
TRBJ1-4,TRBV4-1,NA,few,TGCGCCAGCAGCCAAAAAGGCGGGGATGAAAAACTGTTTTTT,CASSQKGGDEKLFF
TRBJ2-7,TRBV6-5,TRBD2,NA,TGTGCCAGCAGAAAAGCGGGAGTCCTTTACGAGCAGTACTTC,CASRKAGVLYEQYF
TRBJ2-5,TRBV9,TRBD1,NA,TGTGCCAGCAGCGTAGATGACAGGGGCATGAAGACCCAGTACTTC,CASSVDDRGMKTQYF